This T cell receptor beta chain stems from a study of T cell repertoires in cytomegalovirus infection (dated by TCRdb to between 2018 and 2021). In the study overall: Donor HLA type was relevant to the analysis, because carriage of CMV infection together with the matching HLA type was indicated by public TCR beta signatures. The paper's findings and limits, for the study overall: In both this cohort and an independent roughly 360-donor cohort, the cumulative frequency of public TCR beta family members distinguished carriers of CMV infection plus the relevant HLA type. The ex vivo response was dominated by HLA-C-restricted CMV-specific TCR beta clonotypes, which also provided the single most frequent clonotype in two of eight donors.

The germline V gene specifies MGHRA as CDR1 and YSYEKL as CDR2. CDR3 length: 16 amino acids, cysteine to phenylalanine. Of all the DNA, just the CDR3 is kept, 48 bases in frame from base 1. Ends trimmed: V by 1 base, J by 8 bases; bases unmatched to a gene: 8. TCRdb lists the instrument as Illumina HiSeq 1500. TCRdb itself trimmed the public reads at Q25 with fastp, ran MiXCR and retained productive beta chains. When rows share a CDR3 protein, they turn into one entry using the most common DNA and genes. The sample table contains 200,000 to 250,000 distinct CDR3 sequences; only one count was recorded for 22% of them. Of the sample, around a sixth is held by the ten largest clones. This clonotype was observed many times. What antigen it recognizes has not been identified. The record has no base qualities; no much larger clone is one base away.

The sample taken for sequencing was CD8+ T cells from PBMCs. The rearrangement joined TRBV4-1 to TRBJ1-2, and 12 junctional nucleotides match TRBD1. The TCR comes from a human donor in good health (CMV status not recorded). Some clones in this sample may be carry-over from other donors' samples. The DNA sequence is given as TGCGCCAGCAGCCAAGTGGCGGGGACAGGGGGCGTCGGCTACACCTTC. Its translation is CASSQVAGTGGVGYTF.